This T cell receptor (beta chain) was documented in a study of T cell changes during pregnancy in multiple sclerosis. The germline CDR1 and CDR2 sequences are MNHNY and SVGAGI (reference sequence). The trim removed 9 bases at V and 4 bases at J, leaving 11 bases unmatched. CDR3 size: 15 residues. Generated by immunoSEQ multiplex PCR, the TCRdb table keeps only in-frame clones and is missing some. Of some 100,000 clones in the sample, about 94% were seen once. This chain connects TRBV6-6 to TRBJ2-2; the match to TRBD1 covers 7 bases. The sequences come from peripheral blood, collected before pregnancy. The receptor's source is a female donor with multiple sclerosis, enrolled in a pregnancy study. The CDR3 here is CASSRGQVSTGELFF. CDR3 DNA: TGTGCCAGTTCAAGAGGACAGGTCTCCACCGGGGAGCTGTTTTTT.